The source of this T cell receptor beta chain is a study of shared clonotypes between healthy human individuals (TCRdb year 2020). Background for the entire study: The cohort comprised two women and a few men aged 18 to 49 years. For each donor, CD4 naive and CD4 memory were each given three plates, CD8 naive was given two plates, and CD8 memory was given one plate. To estimate repertoire size and how much clonotype sharing occurs between individuals, the study deeply sequenced the blood TCR repertoires of several healthy adults. Per donor, leukapheresis produced somewhere between about 0.85 and 8.9 billion PBMCs. To increase sequencing depth and limit assay-specific biases, TCR repertoire library preparation and sequencing were carried out by different laboratories using diverse techniques.

For CDR1 and CDR2, the germline V gene lists SGHRS and YFSETQ. The CDR3 starts with the cysteine, ends with the phenylalanine, and has 16 residues. Only the CDR3 DNA is retained, 48 bases long and in frame from the first base. V is pruned by 2 bases and J by 2 bases, leaving 6 bases of the junction without a gene match. To note about this clone: The antigen it binds to is not known. No clone much larger than this one lies a single base away; base qualities are absent. This sample includes further DNA sequences coding for the same CDR3.

The donors were healthy, HIV-negative adults who had no recently reported acute infections or vaccinations. Only Caucasian adults living in Nashville, Tennessee, USA were represented among the donors. CD4+ T cells were enriched by magnetic negative selection, after which naive cells were positively selected on CD45RA and the negative fraction was taken as the memory subset. Blood was obtained by leukapheresis, after which PBMCs were separated by Ficoll-Histopaque density gradient centrifugation and cryopreserved in liquid nitrogen vapor phase. Analytical flow cytometry was used to check the purity and quantity of each magnetically sorted T cell population. Each sorted fraction had its genomic DNA isolated and then quantified by UV absorbance on a Nanodrop 2000c. Study-wide findings and limitations: Sampling was restricted to blood, and TCR repertoires in tissue are likely to differ from TCR repertoires in blood. The genetic and exposure-history diversity represented was limited by the small number of donors. Based on pairwise subsampling, the degree of clonotype sharing among donors was expected to be affected by sequencing depth. Naive subsets generally had larger estimated clonotype richness than memory subsets did. Incomplete sequencing was indicated by rarefaction of sorted-subset datasets, despite the large sequencing depth. Clonotypes shared by all four sorted-subset donors showed higher generation probabilities than non-shared clonotypes. About 5% of naive CD4, 3.5% of naive CD8, around 2.3% of memory CD4, and 0.4% of memory CD8 clonotypes were shared across several donors.

TCR CDR3 regions were amplified from genomic DNA by multiplex PCR using the deep immunoSEQ assay. Extracted genomic DNA from each cell subset was distributed evenly across all wells of several immunoSEQ 96-well plates, and each plate was treated as a replicate. For sorted subsets, approximately 210 ng of genomic DNA, equivalent to tens of thousands of T cell genomes, went into each replicate PCR. The purified libraries were quantified using a Qubit 3.0 fluorometer, sized with a Bioanalyzer 2100, and then quantified again using the KAPA Library Quantification kit. Every immunoSEQ 96-well plate was sequenced on a separate single-read 150-cycle Illumina NextSeq 550 flow cell. The original methods were these. The immunoSEQ output contained only junctional sequences without quality scores, so filtering could not match that applied to full-length reads. Sequences were annotated with PyIR, a Python wrapper for IgBLAST v1.9, and V/J genes and CDR3 were assigned using IMGT germline references. Reads with weak V/J assignments (E-value above 1e-6), missing CDR3, stop codons, out-of-frame junctions, or ambiguous translated residues were removed. V3J clonotypes were defined by identical inferred V gene, J gene, and CDR3 amino acid sequence. To compute the percentage overlap between repertoires, the number of shared unique clonotypes was divided by the size of the smaller repertoire. Repertoire richness was assessed with RTK rarefaction, the Chao1 estimator, and Recon v2.1 estimates of unobserved clonotypes. Generation probabilities for all TCRbeta clonotypes obtained by the gDNA method from a handful of donors were computed using OLGA. As stored in TCRdb, this immuneACCESS dataset retains in-frame rearrangements with V and J assigned. A fraction of the clones does not appear; measured against another copy, unresolved V genes explain less than half of the discrepancy, and the remainder lacks a known reason. Clonal size and the V and J genes are those of that table, whereas D and trimming came from the DNA. The sample profile shows nearly 1 million clones; over 75% of them were found once. Jointly, the top ten make up 1.5% of the sample.

The specimen sequenced was memory CD4+ T cells sorted from blood. The sample's cell subset or site, from its label and the paper: CD45RA-negative fraction. The chain was built from TRBV5-1 and TRBJ2-3, and 9 junctional nucleotides match TRBD1. This TCR was sampled from a man aged 18 to 29 in good health. The CDR3 has the sequence CASSFSGTGTTDTQYF. The DNA reads TGCGCCAGCAGCTTTTCCGGGACAGGGACCACAGATACGCAGTATTTT.